Below, 30 T cell receptor beta chains from the same sample are listed, as sequenced in a study of response to subunit inactivated influenza vaccine. TCRdb re-called the RT-PCR reads with MiXCR, one entry per CDR3 protein. The sample holds around 580,000 distinct CDR3 sequences, about 14% seen once. Material: PBMCs from blood, obtained roughly 12 days after vaccination. These receptors all stem from a man in his forties or fifties who received an inactivated influenza vaccine.

This clonotype was observed a few times. The chain employs TRBV5-5 and TRBJ2-7, with D possibly being TRBD1 or TRBD2 (5 bases each). The V gene's germline CDR1 is SGHKS and CDR2 YYEKEE (reference sequence). V dropped 2 bases and J dropped 2 bases, with 11 bases sitting between them. This CDR3 comprises 14 residues. The CDR3: CASSLRDGAYEQYF. CDR3 nucleotides: TGTGCCAGCAGCTTAAGGGACGGAGCCTACGAGCAGTACTTC.

The chain carries TRBV18 and TRBJ1-4; D is perhaps TRBD1 (5 bases). Germline CDR1 and CDR2: KGHSH and LQKENI. V lost 3 bases and J 8 bases, leaving 13 bases between the germline ends. The CDR3 contains 14 residues. CDR3 amino acids: CASSPNQGGEKLFF. The DNA of the CDR3 is TGTGCCAGCTCACCCAACCAGGGTGGGGAAAAACTGTTTTTT.

The chain links TRBV20-1 to TRBJ2-5; no clear D gene. The germline CDR1 and CDR2 sequences are DFQATT and SNEGSKA (reference sequence). The V gene lost 5 bases and the J gene lost 5 bases, with 15 bases spanning the gap. The CDR3 sequence is 13 residues long. In DNA form, the CDR3 reads TGCAGTGCTTCAAAATCGTATATGGAGACCCAGTACTTC. This codes for CSASKSYMETQYF.

This clonotype was detected a few times. The V gene is TRBV10-2, the J gene TRBJ1-5; 7 positions agree with TRBD1. The germline V gene encodes CDR1 WSHSY and CDR2 SAAADI. Trimming cost V 7 bases and J 2 bases; bases outside gene matches: 5. This CDR3 comprises 14 residues. The CDR3 here is CASNDRVGNQPQHF. DNA for the CDR3: TGCGCCAGCAACGACAGGGTCGGCAATCAGCCCCAGCATTTT.

This clonotype was detected only a few times. The chain links TRBV7-2 to TRBJ1-5, with TRBD1 identical over 9 bases. V lost 4 bases and J lost 5; bases outside the gene matches: 3. From germline, CDR1 is SGHTA and CDR2 FQGNSA. CDR3 length equals 14 residues. CDR3 residues: CASSSQGAHQPQHF. CDR3 bases: TGTGCCAGCAGCTCACAGGGGGCGCATCAGCCCCAGCATTTT. Full variable domain (outside the CDR3, taken from reference TRBV7-2 and TRBJ1-5): GAGVSQSPSNKVTEKGKDVELRCDPISGHTALYWYRQSLGQGLEFLIYFQGNSAPDKSGLPSDRFSAERTGGSVSTLTIQRTQQEDSAVYLCASSSQGAHQPQHFGDGTRLSIL.

The gene calls are TRBV7-3 and TRBJ2-3; D possibly corresponds to TRBD1 (5 bases). The germline V gene encodes CDR1 SGHTA and CDR2 FQGTGA. V was cut by 0 bases and J by 6 bases, with 7 bases left in between. CDR3 size: 13 residues. The CDR3 here is CASSLTQGDTQYF. The CDR3 bases are TGTGCCAGCAGCTTAACCCAGGGTGATACGCAGTATTTT. Together with reference TRBV7-3 and TRBJ2-3, the CDR3 gives the full variable domain: GAGVSQTPSNKVTEKGKYVELRCDPISGHTALYWYRQSLGQGPEFLIYFQGTGAADDSGLPNDRFFAVRPEGSVSTLKIQRTERGDSAVYLCASSLTQGDTQYFGPGTRLTVL.

This rearrangement joins TRBV30 to TRBJ2-2, with 7 positions matching TRBD1. This CDR3 region has 13 residues. Germline CDR1 reads GTSNPN; CDR2 reads SVGIG (reference sequence). J gave up 7 bases and V 5 bases, and 7 bases lay outside the gene matches. CDR3 sequence (DNA): TGTGCCTGGGGTACAGGGGTCGGCGGGGAGCTGTTTTTT. This translates into CAWGTGVGGELFF.

Written as DNA, the CDR3 is TGTGACAGCAGCAATCGACAGGGCGCAGATACGCAGTATTTT. This sequence encodes CDSSNRQGADTQYF. This chain links TRBV21-1 with TRBJ2-3; no check of the table's D call, TRBD1, against the DNA was made. TRBV21-1 is a pseudogene. The CDR3 sequence is 14 residues long.

The V and J genes are TRBV3-1 and TRBJ2-2, with 7 bases that match TRBD1. The junction had 1 base not matched to a gene; V was cut back by 3 bases and J by 0 bases. The CDR3 is 15 amino acids. The V gene's germline CDR1 is LGHDT and CDR2 YNNKEL (reference sequence). CDR3 region: CASSQTGTNTGELFF. The CDR3 DNA sequence: TGTGCCAGCAGCCAGACAGGGACGAACACCGGGGAGCTGTTTTTT.

This clonotype showed up many times. The chain carries TRBV20-1 and TRBJ2-7; D unclear. Per germline, CDR1 DFQATT and CDR2 SNEGSKA (reference sequence). The CDR3 contains 13 residues. The V and J ends lost 0 bases and 0 bases respectively, with 6 bases between them. The CDR3: CSARDPSSYEQYF. The CDR3 DNA reads as TGCAGTGCTAGAGACCCTAGCTCCTACGAGCAGTACTTC.

This clonotype occurred a few times. The chain carries TRBV29-1 and TRBJ1-5, with 8 bases that match TRBD1. The J segment lost 6 bases and the V segment lost 4 bases, leaving 8 bases of the junction unmatched. The CDR3 is made up of 14 amino acids. The germline gives CDR1 SQVTM, CDR2 ANQGSEA. The CDR3 DNA reads TGCAGCGTTGCTAATGGACAGGGAAGTCAGCCCCAGCATTTT. As protein: CSVANGQGSQPQHF.

The chain combines TRBV4-3 with TRBJ2-7; no clear D. Trimming cost V 1 base and J 0 bases, with 10 bases left between them. In germline, CDR1 is LGHNA, CDR2 YSLEER. This CDR3 has 15 residues. The CDR3 here is CASSQVGSVSYEQYF. The CDR3 DNA reads as TGCGCCAGCAGCCAAGTCGGTTCAGTCTCCTACGAGCAGTACTTC.

The V gene is TRBV9, the J gene TRBJ2-7, with D hard to call. CDR3 size: 14 residues. CDR1 SGDLS and CDR2 YYNGEE come from the germline V gene. V lost 4 bases and J 3 bases, leaving 14 bases between the germline ends. The CDR3 sequence is CASSFRLDGYEQYF. The CDR3 nucleotides read TGTGCCAGCAGCTTTCGCCTGGACGGCTACGAGCAGTACTTC.

The chain links TRBV5-1 to TRBJ2-1; perhaps TRBD1 as D (6 bases). The CDR3 extends over 16 amino acids. Trimming shortened V by 3 bases and J by 4 bases, and 17 bases separated the two germline ends. CDR1 and CDR2 from the germline V gene are SGHRS and YFSETQ. The CDR3 protein is CASSWGLGTQYNEQFF. Written as DNA, the CDR3 is TGCGCCAGCAGCTGGGGGTTGGGGACACAATACAATGAGCAGTTCTTC.

CDR3 sequence: CAWNFDMAYTEAFF. CDR3 sequence (DNA): TGTGCCTGGAACTTTGATATGGCGTACACTGAAGCTTTCTTT. J is TRBJ1-1 and V is TRBV30, with D unresolved. From germline, CDR1 is GTSNPN and CDR2 SVGIG (reference sequence). The CDR3 is 14 residues long. Trimming left V 4 bases short and J 3 bases short, with 15 bases between. The full variable domain, with the rest looked up from reference TRBV30 and TRBJ1-1, is SQTIHQWPATLVQPVGSPLSLECTVEGTSNPNLYWYRQAAGRGLQLLFYSVGIGQISSEVPQNLSASRPQDRQFILSSKKLLLSDSGFYLCAWNFDMAYTEAFFGQGTRLTVV.

This clonotype was seen only a few times. The V gene is TRBV28, the J gene TRBJ2-7; maybe TRBD1 (5 bases). Germline V gives CDR1 MDHEN, CDR2 SYDVKM. Trimming stripped 3 bases from V and 2 bases from J, with 11 bases between. CDR3 size: 14 residues. CDR3 DNA: TGTGCCAGCAGTTTTAACAGGCGGACCTACGAGCAGTACTTC. This gives the protein CASSFNRRTYEQYF.

The chain couples TRBV20-1 to TRBJ2-3, with 8 bases fitting TRBD1. The CDR3 has 15 residues. Trimming at V came to 0 bases and at J to 3 bases, leaving 5 bases not matched to a gene. Germline V lookup: CDR1 DFQATT, CDR2 SNEGSKA (reference sequence). The CDR3, as DNA: TGCAGTGCTAGAGATCCCGGACAGGGAACAGATACGCAGTATTTT. Residues: CSARDPGQGTDTQYF.

This chain connects TRBV9 to TRBJ2-5, with a possible D match to TRBD2 (6 bases). Germline CDR1 is SGDLS and CDR2 is YYNGEE. This CDR3 has 14 residues. Trimming removed 2 bases at V and 5 bases at J, with 13 bases between. CDR3 region: CASSVQGLGETQYF. The CDR3 nucleotides read TGTGCCAGCAGCGTCCAGGGACTCGGGGAGACCCAGTACTTC.

The V and J genes are TRBV12-3 or TRBV12-4 and TRBJ2-3; no clear D. The CDR3 runs to 12 residues. The V end was cut by 5 bases, the J end by 6 bases, with 9 bases between. In DNA form, the CDR3 reads TGTGCCAGCAGTCCCAAGTTGGATACGCAGTATTTT. Its protein product is CASSPKLDTQYF.

This clonotype was seen a few times. V gene TRBV20-1 combines with J gene TRBJ2-2, with no clear D. This CDR3 region has 13 residues. Germline V lookup: CDR1 DFQATT, CDR2 SNEGSKA (reference sequence). The ends were cut back, 0 bases at V and 6 bases at J, with 8 bases in the middle. CDR3 in DNA: TGCAGTGCTAGAGATCAAGGGCCCGGGGAGCTGTTTTTT. Translating gives CSARDQGPGELFF.

The chain is built from TRBV30 and TRBJ2-7; D remains ambiguous. Between the trimmed V and J ends, which lost 4 bases and 9 bases, there was a span of 19 bases. Germline V gene sequence: CDR1 GTSNPN, CDR2 SVGIG (reference sequence). This CDR3 is 13 amino acids long. In nucleotides, the CDR3 is TGTGCCTGGAACTATGGTCCCCTTCTCGGGCAGTACTTC. Encoded protein: CAWNYGPLLGQYF.

This clonotype has a single count. The V gene is TRBV7-2, the J gene TRBJ2-7, with D perhaps matching TRBD2 (6 bases). Deletions cut 3 bases from V and 6 bases from J, with 12 bases between. The CDR3 contains 13 residues. Germline CDR1 reads SGHTA; CDR2 reads FQGNSA. The CDR3 bases are TGTGCCAGCAGCTTTACGGAGGGGCTCGAGCAGTACTTC. It specifies CASSFTEGLEQYF.

This clonotype was detected many times. The rearrangement joins TRBV20-1 to TRBJ2-7; 8 positions agree with TRBD1. The CDR3 extends over 12 amino acids. Per the germline V gene, CDR1 is DFQATT and CDR2 is SNEGSKA (reference sequence). V dropped 5 bases and J dropped 2; count of bases not matched to a gene: 2. This CDR3 is CSAGQGTYEQYF. CDR3 in DNA: TGCAGTGCTGGACAGGGAACCTACGAGCAGTACTTC.

This clonotype was recorded at least ten times. The rearrangement links TRBV20-1 to TRBJ2-1; 7 bases line up with TRBD1. Trimming removed 5 bases from V and 6 bases from J; junction bases left unmatched: 7. CDR3 size: 13 residues. The V gene's germline CDR1 is DFQATT and CDR2 SNEGSKA (reference sequence). CDR3 sequence reads: CSAQTGRANEQFF. As DNA, the CDR3 is TGCAGTGCTCAGACAGGGAGAGCCAATGAGCAGTTCTTC.

This clonotype was counted ten times or more. The J gene is TRBJ2-3, the V gene TRBV29-1, with 10 bases aligning to TRBD2. The CDR3 has 17 amino acids. Trimming cost V 1 base and J 10 bases; bases outside gene matches: 17. From germline, CDR1 is SQVTM and CDR2 ANQGSEA. CDR3 nucleotides: TGCAGCGTTGAAGGGAGCGGGGGGGCTCAGGACCCCTTTGCGCAGTATTTT. Translated, it gives CSVEGSGGAQDPFAQYF.

This clonotype has only a few counts. J is TRBJ2-3 and V is TRBV4-3; D is possibly TRBD1 (7 bases). Per germline, CDR1 LGHNA and CDR2 YSLEER. The CDR3 length is 15 residues. V was pared by 4 bases and J by 2 bases, with 13 bases between. CDR3 sequence reads: CASSLEGAHTDTQYF. The DNA for the CDR3 is TGCGCCAGCAGCCTGGAGGGGGCACACACAGATACGCAGTATTTT.

The chain combines TRBV3-1 with TRBJ2-5; 7 nucleotides match TRBD2. The CDR3 totals 15 residues. The germline gives CDR1 LGHDT, CDR2 YNNKEL (reference sequence). Losses at the gene ends were 6 bases for V and 5 bases for J; bases not matched to a gene: 12. CDR3 residues: CASRREATSVETQYF. CDR3 coding DNA: TGTGCCAGCAGGAGAGAAGCTACTAGCGTGGAGACCCAGTACTTC.

The chain combines TRBV14 with TRBJ1-6; D unresolved. Deletions cut 5 bases from V and 3 bases from J, with 8 bases between. The CDR3 runs to 14 residues. Germline V gene sequence: CDR1 SGHDN, CDR2 FVKESK. The CDR3 protein is CASSDDFYNSPLHF. Here the CDR3 DNA reads TGTGCCAGCAGCGACGACTTCTATAATTCACCCCTCCACTTT. The whole variable domain, remainder taken from reference TRBV14 and TRBJ1-6, is EAGVTQFPSHSVIEKGQTVTLRCDPISGHDNLYWYRRVMGKEIKFLLHFVKESKQDESGMPNNRFLAERTGGTYSTLKVQPAELEDSGVYFCASSDDFYNSPLHFGNGTRLTVT.

The chain combines TRBV4-2 with TRBJ2-7; 10 nucleotides match TRBD1. CDR1 is LGHNA and CDR2 is YNFKEQ in the germline V gene. The CDR3 length is 15 residues. V shed 4 bases and J 3 bases; nucleotides not matched to a gene: 6. The CDR3 is CASSRGQGINYEQYF. Here the CDR3 DNA reads TGTGCCAGCAGCCGGGGACAGGGGATCAACTACGAGCAGTACTTC.

The sample holds a few counts of this clonotype. This rearrangement joins TRBV29-1 to TRBJ2-2; D gene ambiguous. Germline lookup yields CDR1 SQVTM and CDR2 ANQGSEA. CDR3 length: 14 residues. The germline V and J ends were trimmed by 3 bases and 4 bases, with 12 bases remaining between them. CDR3 sequence: CSVDFGSGTGELFF. CDR3 sequence (DNA): TGCAGCGTTGATTTTGGATCCGGCACCGGGGAGCTGTTTTTT.